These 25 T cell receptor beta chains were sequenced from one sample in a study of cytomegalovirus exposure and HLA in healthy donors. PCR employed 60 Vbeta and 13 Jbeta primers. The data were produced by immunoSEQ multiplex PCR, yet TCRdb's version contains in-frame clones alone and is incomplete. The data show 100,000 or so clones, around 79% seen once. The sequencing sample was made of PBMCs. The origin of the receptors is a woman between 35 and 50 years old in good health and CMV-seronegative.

The CDR3 spells CASRRAGNDEQYF. The CDR3 coding sequence is TGTGCCAGCAGGCGCGCGGGGAACGACGAGCAGTACTTC. The rearrangement joins TRBV5-6 to TRBJ2-7; TRBD2 is a possible D gene (6 bases). The CDR3 contains 13 residues. CDR1 SGHDT and CDR2 YYEEEE come from the germline V gene. V was shortened by 5 bases and J by 5 bases, with 14 bases between the two germline ends.

The CDR3 region has the DNA TGCGCCAGCAGGGGACAGGGGACAGATACGCAGTATTTT. Amino acids: CASRGQGTDTQYF. This chain joins TRBV4-3 and TRBJ2-3; TRBD1 aligns across 10 bases. The CDR3 extends over 13 amino acids. From germline, CDR1 is LGHNA and CDR2 YSLEER. Germline trimming cut 6 bases from V and 3 bases from J; bases unmatched to any gene: 0.

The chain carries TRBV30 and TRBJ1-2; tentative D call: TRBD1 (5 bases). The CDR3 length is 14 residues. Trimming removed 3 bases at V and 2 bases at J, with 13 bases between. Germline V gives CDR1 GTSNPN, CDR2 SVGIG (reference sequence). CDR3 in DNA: TGTGCCTGGAGGTGGGGGGGTTTAAACTATGGCTACACCTTC. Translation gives CAWRWGGLNYGYTF.

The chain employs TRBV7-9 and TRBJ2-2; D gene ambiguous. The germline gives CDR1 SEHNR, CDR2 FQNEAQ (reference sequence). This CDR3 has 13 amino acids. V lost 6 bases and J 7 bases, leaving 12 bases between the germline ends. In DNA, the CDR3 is TGTGCCAGCAGTAAAGTTAGAGGCGGGGAGCTGTTTTTT. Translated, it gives CASSKVRGGELFF. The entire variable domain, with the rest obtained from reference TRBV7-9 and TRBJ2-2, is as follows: DTGVSQNPRHKITKRGQNVTFRCDPISEHNRLYWYRQTLGQGPEFLTYFQNEAQLEKSRLLSDRFSAERPKGSFSTLEIQRTEQGDSAMYLCASSKVRGGELFFGEGSRLTVL.

The DNA for the CDR3 is TGCGCCAGCAGCCCGGGACTTCAAAAGGCGGAGACCCAGTACTTC. Translating it yields CASSPGLQKAETQYF. This chain connects TRBV5-1 to TRBJ2-5; TRBD2 might be the D (6 bases). V was trimmed by 4 bases and J by 5 bases, leaving 18 bases between them. The germline V gene encodes CDR1 SGHRS and CDR2 YFSETQ. The CDR3 loop spans 15 amino acids. The whole variable domain, remainder taken from reference TRBV5-1 and TRBJ2-5, is KAGVTQTPRYLIKTRGQQVTLSCSPISGHRSVSWYQQTPGQGLQFLFEYFSETQRNKGNFPGRFSGRQFSNSRSEMNVSTLELGDSALYLCASSPGLQKAETQYFGPGTRLLVL.

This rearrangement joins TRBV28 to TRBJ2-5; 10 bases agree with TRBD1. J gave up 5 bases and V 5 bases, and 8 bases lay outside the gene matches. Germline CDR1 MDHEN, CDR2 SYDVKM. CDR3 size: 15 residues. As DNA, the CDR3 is TGTGCCAGCAGTACCCTGACAGGGGGCGAGGAGACCCAGTACTTC. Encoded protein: CASSTLTGGEETQYF.

The chain's CDR3 is CASSPYRETPETQYF. In DNA, the CDR3 is TGTGCCAGCAGCCCATACAGGGAAACCCCCGAGACCCAGTACTTC. V gene TRBV7-9 combines with J gene TRBJ2-5; a weak D match, TRBD1 (6 bases). This CDR3 is built from 15 residues. Germline V gives CDR1 SEHNR, CDR2 FQNEAQ (reference sequence). Trimming took 5 bases from V and 5 from J, leaving 18 bases between them.

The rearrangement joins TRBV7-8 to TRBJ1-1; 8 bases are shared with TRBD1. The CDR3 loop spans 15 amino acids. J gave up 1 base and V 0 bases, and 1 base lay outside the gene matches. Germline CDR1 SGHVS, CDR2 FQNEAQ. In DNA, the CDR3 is TGTGCCAGCAGCTTAGCCGGGACAGGGAACACTGAAGCTTTCTTT. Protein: CASSLAGTGNTEAFF.

CDR3 amino acids: CASSHLEGRGISYEQYF. CDR3 nucleotides: TGTGCCAGCAGCCACTTAGAAGGCAGGGGGATCTCCTACGAGCAGTACTTC. The genes are TRBV7-9 and TRBJ2-7; 7 nucleotides line up with TRBD1. V shed 5 bases and J 0 bases; nucleotides not matched to a gene: 13. The length of the CDR3 is 17 residues. Germline V gives CDR1 SEHNR, CDR2 FQNEAQ (reference sequence).

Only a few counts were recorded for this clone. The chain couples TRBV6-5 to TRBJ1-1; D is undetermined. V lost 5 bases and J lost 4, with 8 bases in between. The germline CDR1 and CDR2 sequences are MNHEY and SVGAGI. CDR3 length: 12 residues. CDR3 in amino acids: CASSTGGTEAFF. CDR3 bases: TGTGCCAGCAGTACGGGAGGCACTGAAGCTTTCTTT.

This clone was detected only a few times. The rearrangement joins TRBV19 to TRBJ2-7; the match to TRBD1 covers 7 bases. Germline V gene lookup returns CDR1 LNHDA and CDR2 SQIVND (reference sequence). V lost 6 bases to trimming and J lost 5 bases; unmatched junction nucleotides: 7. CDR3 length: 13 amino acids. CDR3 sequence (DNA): TGTGCCAGTAGCACGGGACAGACGAACGAGCAGTACTTC. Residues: CASSTGQTNEQYF.

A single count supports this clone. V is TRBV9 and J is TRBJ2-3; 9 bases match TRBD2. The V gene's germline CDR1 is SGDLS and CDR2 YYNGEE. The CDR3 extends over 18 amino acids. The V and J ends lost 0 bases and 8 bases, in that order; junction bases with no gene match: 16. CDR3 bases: TGTGCCAGCAGCGTAGGTGATAGCGGGGGCCGGAGGGGTGGTACGCAGTATTTT. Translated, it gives CASSVGDSGGRRGGTQYF.

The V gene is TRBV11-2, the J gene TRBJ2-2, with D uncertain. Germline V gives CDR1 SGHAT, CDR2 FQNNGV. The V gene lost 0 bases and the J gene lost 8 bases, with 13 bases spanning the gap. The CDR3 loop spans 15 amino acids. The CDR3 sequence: CASSLDRLVTGELFF. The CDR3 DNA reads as TGTGCCAGCAGCTTAGATCGCCTAGTTACTGGGGAGCTGTTTTTT.

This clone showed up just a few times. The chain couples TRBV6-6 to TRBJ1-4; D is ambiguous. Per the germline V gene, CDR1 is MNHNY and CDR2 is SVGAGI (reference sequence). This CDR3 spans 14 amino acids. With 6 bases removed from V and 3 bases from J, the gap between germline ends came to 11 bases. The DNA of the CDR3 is TGTGCCAGCAGCTATGGGCAGTCTAATGAAAAACTGTTTTTT. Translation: CASSYGQSNEKLFF.

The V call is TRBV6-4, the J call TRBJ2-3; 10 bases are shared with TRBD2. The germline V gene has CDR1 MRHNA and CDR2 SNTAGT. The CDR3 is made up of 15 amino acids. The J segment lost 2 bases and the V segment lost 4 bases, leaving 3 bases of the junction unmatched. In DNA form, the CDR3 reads TGTGCCAGCAGTGCAACTAGCGGGAACACAGATACGCAGTATTTT. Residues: CASSATSGNTDTQYF.

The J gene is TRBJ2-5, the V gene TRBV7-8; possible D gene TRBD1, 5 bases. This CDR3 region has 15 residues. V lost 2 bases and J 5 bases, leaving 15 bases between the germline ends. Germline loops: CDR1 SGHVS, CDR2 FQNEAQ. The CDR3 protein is CASSLLGGNRETQYF. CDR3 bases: TGTGCCAGCAGCTTACTTGGTGGGAACAGGGAGACCCAGTACTTC.

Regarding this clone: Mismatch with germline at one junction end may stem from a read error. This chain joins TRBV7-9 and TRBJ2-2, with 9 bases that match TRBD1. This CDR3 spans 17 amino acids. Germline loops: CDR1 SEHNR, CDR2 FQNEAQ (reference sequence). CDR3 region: CSSSTEVRTGVTGELFF. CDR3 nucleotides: TGTTCCAGCAGCACAGAGGTCAGGACAGGGGTCACCGGGGAGCTGTTTTTT.

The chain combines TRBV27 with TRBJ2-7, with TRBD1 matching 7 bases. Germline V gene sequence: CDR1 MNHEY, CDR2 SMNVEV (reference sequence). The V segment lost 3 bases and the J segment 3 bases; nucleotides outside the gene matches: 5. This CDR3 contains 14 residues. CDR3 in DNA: TGTGCCAGCAGTTTCAAGGGGGCCGACTACGAGCAGTACTTC. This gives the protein CASSFKGADYEQYF.

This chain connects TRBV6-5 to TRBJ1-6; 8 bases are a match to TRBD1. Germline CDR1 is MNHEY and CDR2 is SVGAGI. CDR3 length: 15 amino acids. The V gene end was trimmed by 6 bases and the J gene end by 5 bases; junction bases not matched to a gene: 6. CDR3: CASRWTGINNSPLHF. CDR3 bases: TGTGCCAGCAGATGGACAGGGATCAATAATTCACCCCTCCACTTT.

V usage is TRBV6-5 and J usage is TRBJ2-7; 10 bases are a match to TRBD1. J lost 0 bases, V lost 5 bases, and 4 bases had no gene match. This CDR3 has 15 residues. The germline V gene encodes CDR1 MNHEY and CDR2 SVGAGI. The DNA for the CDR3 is TGTGCCAGCAGTCCTAGGGACAGGGGCTCCTACGAGCAGTACTTC. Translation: CASSPRDRGSYEQYF.

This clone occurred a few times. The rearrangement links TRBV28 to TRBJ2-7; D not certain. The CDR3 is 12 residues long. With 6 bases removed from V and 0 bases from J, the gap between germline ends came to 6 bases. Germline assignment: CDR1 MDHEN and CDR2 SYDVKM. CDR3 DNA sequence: TGTGCCAGCAGAAAACTCTCCTACGAGCAGTACTTC. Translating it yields CASRKLSYEQYF.

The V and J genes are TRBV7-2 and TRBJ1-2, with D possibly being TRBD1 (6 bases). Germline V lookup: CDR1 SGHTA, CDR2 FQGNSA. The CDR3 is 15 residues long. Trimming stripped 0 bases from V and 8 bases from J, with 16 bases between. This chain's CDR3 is CASSLALLGARGYTF. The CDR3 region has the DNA TGTGCCAGCAGCTTAGCGCTTTTGGGGGCGCGGGGCTACACCTTC.

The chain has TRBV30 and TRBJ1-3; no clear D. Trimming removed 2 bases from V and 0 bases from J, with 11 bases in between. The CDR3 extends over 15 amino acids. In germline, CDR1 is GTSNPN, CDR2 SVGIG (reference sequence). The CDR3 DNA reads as TGTGCCTGGAGTCCCGCCGGGGTCTCTGGAAACACCATATATTTT. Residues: CAWSPAGVSGNTIYF.

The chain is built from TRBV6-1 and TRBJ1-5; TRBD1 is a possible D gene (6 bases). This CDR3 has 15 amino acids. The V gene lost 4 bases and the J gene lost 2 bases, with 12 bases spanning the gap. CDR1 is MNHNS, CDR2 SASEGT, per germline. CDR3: CASSAQGMGNQPQHF. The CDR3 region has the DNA TGTGCCAGCAGTGCCCAGGGGATGGGCAATCAGCCCCAGCATTTT.

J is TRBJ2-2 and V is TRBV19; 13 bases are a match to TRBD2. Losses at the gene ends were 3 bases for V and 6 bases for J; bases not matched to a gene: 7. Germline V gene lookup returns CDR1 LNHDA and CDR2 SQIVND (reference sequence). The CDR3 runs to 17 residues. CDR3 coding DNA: TGTGCCAGTAGTATCCCGGGACTAGCGGGATCGGCCGGGGAGCTGTTTTTT. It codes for CASSIPGLAGSAGELFF. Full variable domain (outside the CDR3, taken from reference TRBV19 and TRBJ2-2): DGGITQSPKYLFRKEGQNVTLSCEQNLNHDAMYWYRQDPGQGLRLIYYSQIVNDFQKGDIAEGYSVSREKKESFPLTVTSAQKNPTAFYLCASSIPGLAGSAGELFFGEGSRLTVL.